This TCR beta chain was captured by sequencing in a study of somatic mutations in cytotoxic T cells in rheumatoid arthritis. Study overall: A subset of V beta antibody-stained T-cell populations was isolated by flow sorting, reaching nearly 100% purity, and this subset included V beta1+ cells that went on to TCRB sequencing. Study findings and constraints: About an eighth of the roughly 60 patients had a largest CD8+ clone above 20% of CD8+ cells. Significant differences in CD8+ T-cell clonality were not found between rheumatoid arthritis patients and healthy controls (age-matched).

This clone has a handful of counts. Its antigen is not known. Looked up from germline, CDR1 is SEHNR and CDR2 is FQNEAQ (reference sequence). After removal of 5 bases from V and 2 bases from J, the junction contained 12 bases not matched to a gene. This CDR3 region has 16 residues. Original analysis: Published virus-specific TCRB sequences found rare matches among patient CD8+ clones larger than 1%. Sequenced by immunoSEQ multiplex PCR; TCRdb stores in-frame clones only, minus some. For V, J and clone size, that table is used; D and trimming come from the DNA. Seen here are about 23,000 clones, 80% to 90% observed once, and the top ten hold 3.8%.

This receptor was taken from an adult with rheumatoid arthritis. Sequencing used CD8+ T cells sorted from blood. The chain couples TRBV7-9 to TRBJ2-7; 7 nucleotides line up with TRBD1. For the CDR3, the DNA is TGTGCCAGCAGCCCGCAACCAGGGACAGAGACCTACGAGCAGTACTTC. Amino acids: CASSPQPGTETYEQYF.